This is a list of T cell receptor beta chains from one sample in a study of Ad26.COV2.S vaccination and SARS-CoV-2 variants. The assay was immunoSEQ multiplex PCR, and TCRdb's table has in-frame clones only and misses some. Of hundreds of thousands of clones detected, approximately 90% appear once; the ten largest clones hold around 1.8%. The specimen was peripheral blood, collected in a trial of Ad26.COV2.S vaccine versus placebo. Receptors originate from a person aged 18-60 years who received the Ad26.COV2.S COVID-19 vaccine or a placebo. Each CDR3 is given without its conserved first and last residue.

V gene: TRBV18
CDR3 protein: ASSPTSGEQY

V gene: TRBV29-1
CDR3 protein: SVEGQGGDRNYGYT

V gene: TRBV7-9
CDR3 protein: ASSLELGTGELF

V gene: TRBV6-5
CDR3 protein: ASSSQGYTEAF

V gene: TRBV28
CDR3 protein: ASNQPLTEAF

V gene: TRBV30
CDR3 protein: AWSVPNTIY

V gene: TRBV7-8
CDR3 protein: ASSLVAGGGGEQY

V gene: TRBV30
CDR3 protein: AWSVGGNQPQH

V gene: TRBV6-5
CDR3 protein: ASGWGRAYSPLH

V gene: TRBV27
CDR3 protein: ASSLRHQGAREKLF

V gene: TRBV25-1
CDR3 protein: ASSEFEADNSPLH

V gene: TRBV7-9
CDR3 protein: ASSFGTGAYEQY

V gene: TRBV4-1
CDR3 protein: ASSQVTLGRDEQY

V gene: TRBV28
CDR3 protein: ASSLIHRGAGANVLT

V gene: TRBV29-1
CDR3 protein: SVEGDENEQY

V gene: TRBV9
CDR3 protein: ASSVTGTPLRNEKLF

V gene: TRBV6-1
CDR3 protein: ASSEVEGAGYGYT

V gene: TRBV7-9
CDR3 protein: ASSLESDTYEQY

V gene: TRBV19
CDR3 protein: ASTPPSYGYT

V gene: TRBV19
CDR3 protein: ASSPVSVRQGAYLEQY

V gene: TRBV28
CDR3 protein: ASRDPSSYNSPLH

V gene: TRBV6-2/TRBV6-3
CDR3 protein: ASSYTSIHEQY

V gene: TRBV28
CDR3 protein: ASSPTGKKNIQY

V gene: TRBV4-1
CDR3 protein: ASSQDGLAGGRETQY

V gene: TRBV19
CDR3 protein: ASSIGGSLSRPTNYGYT

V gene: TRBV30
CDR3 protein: AWSDFGTESDTEAF

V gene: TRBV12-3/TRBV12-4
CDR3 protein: ASSLGVGSPLH

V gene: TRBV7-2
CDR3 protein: ASSFGPASGNTIY

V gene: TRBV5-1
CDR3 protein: ASSRGTSGEDTQY

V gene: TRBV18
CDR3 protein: ASSPAGTSGGSYNEQF

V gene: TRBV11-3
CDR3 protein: ASSLVAGLKRKLF

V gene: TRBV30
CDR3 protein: AWSWGENTEAF

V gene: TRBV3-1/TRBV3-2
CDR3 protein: ASSQKGVGYNEQF

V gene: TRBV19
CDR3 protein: ASSRTSGQPQETQY

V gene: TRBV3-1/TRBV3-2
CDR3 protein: ASMSSPTYNEQF

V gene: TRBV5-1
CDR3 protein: ASSLEGYNSPLH

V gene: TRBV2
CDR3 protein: ASSEGGALVNEQF

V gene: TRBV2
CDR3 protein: ASRRSTGAGEKLF